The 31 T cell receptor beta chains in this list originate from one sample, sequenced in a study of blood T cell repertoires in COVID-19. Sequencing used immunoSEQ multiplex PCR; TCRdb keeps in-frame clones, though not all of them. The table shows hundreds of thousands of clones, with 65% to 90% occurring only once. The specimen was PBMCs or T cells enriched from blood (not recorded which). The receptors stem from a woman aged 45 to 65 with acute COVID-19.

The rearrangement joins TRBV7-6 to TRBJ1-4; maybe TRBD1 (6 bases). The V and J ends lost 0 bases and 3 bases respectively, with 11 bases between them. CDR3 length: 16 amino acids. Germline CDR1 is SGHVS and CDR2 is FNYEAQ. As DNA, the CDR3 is TGTGCCAGCAGCTTAGCGGAGGGGGGGGCTAATGAAAAACTGTTTTTT. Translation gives CASSLAEGGANEKLFF. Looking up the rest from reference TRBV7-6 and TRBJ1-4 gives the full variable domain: GAGVSQSPRYKVTKRGQDVALRCDPISGHVSLYWYRQALGQGPEFLTYFNYEAQQDKSGLPNDRFSAERPEGSISTLTIQRTEQRDSAMYRCASSLAEGGANEKLFFGSGTQLSVL.

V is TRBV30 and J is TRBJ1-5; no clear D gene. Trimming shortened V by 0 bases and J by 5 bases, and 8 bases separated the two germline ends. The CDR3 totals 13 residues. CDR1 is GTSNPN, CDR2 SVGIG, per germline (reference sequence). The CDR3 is CAWSVQWDQPQHF. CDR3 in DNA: TGTGCCTGGAGTGTACAGTGGGATCAGCCCCAGCATTTT.

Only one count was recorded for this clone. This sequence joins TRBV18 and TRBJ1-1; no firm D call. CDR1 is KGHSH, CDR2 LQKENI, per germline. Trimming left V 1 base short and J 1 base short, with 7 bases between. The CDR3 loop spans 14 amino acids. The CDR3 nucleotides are TGTGCCAGCTCACCACAAGACAAGAACACTGAAGCTTTCTTT. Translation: CASSPQDKNTEAFF. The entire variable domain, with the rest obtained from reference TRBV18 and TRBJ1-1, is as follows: NAGVMQNPRHLVRRRGQEARLRCSPMKGHSHVYWYRQLPEEGLKFMVYLQKENIIDESGMPKERFSAEFPKEGPSILRIQQVVRGDSAAYFCASSPQDKNTEAFFGQGTRLTVV.

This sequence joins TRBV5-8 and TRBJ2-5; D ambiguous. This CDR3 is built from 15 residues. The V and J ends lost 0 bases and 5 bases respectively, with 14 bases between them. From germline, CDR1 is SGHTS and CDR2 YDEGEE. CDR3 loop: CASSLELSDGETQYF. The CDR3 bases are TGTGCCAGCAGCTTGGAACTCAGCGATGGGGAGACCCAGTACTTC.

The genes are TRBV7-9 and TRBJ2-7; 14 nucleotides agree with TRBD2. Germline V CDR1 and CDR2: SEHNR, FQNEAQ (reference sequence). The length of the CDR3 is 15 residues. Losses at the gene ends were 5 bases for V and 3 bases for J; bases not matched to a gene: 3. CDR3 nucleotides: TGTGCCAGCAGCGAGGGACTAGCGGGGGTCTACGAGCAGTACTTC. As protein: CASSEGLAGVYEQYF.

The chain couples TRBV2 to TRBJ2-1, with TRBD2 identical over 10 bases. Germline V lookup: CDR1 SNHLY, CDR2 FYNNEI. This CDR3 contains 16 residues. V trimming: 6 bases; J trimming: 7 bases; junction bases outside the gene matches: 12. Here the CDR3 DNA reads TGTGCCAGCAGCCGGGAAGCGGGGGGGCTCGGGAATGAGCAGTTCTTC. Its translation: CASSREAGGLGNEQFF. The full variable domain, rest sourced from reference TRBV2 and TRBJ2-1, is EPEVTQTPSHQVTQMGQEVILRCVPISNHLYFYWYRQILGQKVEFLVSFYNNEISEKSEIFDDQFSVERPDGSNFTLKIRSTKLEDSAMYFCASSREAGGLGNEQFFGPGTRLTVL.

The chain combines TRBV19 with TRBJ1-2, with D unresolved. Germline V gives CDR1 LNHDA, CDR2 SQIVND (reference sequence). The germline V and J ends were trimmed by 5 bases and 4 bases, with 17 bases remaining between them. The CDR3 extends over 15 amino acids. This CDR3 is CASSLQPMPGYGYTF. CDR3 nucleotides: TGTGCCAGTAGTCTTCAGCCGATGCCAGGCTATGGCTACACCTTC.

CDR3 residues: CASSLGQGTEAFF. In DNA form, the CDR3 reads TGTGCCAGCTCACTCGGACAAGGCACTGAAGCTTTCTTT. This chain links TRBV18 with TRBJ1-1; tentative D call: TRBD1 (5 bases). With 4 bases removed from V and 4 bases from J, the gap between germline ends came to 10 bases. The CDR3 has 13 residues. From germline, CDR1 is KGHSH and CDR2 LQKENI.

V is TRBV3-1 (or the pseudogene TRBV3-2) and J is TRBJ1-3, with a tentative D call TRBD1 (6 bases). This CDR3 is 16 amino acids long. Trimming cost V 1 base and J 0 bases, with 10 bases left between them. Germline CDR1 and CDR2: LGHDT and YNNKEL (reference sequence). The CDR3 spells CASSQVGTNSGNTIYF. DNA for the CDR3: TGTGCCAGCAGCCAAGTCGGGACAAACTCTGGAAACACCATATATTTT.

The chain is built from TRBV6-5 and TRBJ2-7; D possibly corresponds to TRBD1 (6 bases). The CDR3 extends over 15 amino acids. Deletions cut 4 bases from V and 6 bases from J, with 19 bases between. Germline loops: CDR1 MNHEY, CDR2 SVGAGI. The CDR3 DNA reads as TGTGCCAGCAGTTTTTCGGACAGCCCTGGGGCCGAGCAGTACTTC. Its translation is CASSFSDSPGAEQYF.

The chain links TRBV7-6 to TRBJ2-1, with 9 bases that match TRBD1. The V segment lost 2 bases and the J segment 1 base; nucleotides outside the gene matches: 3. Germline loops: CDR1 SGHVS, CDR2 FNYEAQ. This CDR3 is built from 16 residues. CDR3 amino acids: CASSLRTGESYNEQFF. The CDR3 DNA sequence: TGTGCCAGCAGCTTAAGGACAGGGGAGTCCTACAATGAGCAGTTCTTC.

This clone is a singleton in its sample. CDR3: CATSGGAGLGGYTF. The CDR3, as DNA: TGTGCCACCTCAGGGGGCGCTGGGTTGGGGGGCTACACCTTC. V and J are TRBV19 and TRBJ1-2; 8 bases map to TRBD1. CDR3 size: 14 residues. CDR1 and CDR2 (germline): LNHDA, SQIVND (reference sequence). The V gene end was trimmed by 10 bases and the J gene end by 8 bases; junction bases not matched to a gene: 15. Together with reference TRBV19 and TRBJ1-2, the CDR3 gives the full variable domain: DGGITQSPKYLFRKEGQNVTLSCEQNLNHDAMYWYRQDPGQGLRLIYYSQIVNDFQKGDIAEGYSVSREKKESFPLTVTSAQKNPTAFYLCATSGGAGLGGYTFGSGTRLTVV.

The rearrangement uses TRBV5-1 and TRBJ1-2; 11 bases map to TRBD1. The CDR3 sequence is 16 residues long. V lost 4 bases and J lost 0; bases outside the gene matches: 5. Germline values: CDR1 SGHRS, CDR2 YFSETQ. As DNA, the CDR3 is TGCGCCAGCAGCATGGACAGGGGGCGGACTAACTATGGCTACACCTTC. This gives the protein CASSMDRGRTNYGYTF.

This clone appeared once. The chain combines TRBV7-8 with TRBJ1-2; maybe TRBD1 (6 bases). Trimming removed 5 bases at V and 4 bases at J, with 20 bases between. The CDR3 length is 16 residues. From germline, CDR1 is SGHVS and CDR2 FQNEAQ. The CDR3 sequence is CASSPGQPLPFYGYTF. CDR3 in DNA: TGTGCCAGCAGCCCCGGACAGCCTCTCCCATTCTATGGCTACACCTTC. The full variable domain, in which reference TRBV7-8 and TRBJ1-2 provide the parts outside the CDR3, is GAGVSQSPRYKVAKRGQDVALRCDPISGHVSLFWYQQALGQGPEFLTYFQNEAQLDKSGLPSDRFFAERPEGSVSTLKIQRTQQEDSAVYLCASSPGQPLPFYGYTFGSGTRLTVV.

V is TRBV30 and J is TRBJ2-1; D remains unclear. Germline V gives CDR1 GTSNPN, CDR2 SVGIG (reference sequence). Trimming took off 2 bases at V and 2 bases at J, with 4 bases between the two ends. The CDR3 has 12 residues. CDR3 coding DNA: TGTGCCTGGAGTCGAGCCTACAATGAGCAGTTCTTC. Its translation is CAWSRAYNEQFF.

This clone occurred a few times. The CDR3 DNA follows: TGTGCCAGCAGCGTAGGAGGACAGGGAAACACCATATATTTT. Encoded protein: CASSVGGQGNTIYF. The chain couples TRBV9 to TRBJ1-3, with a tentative D call TRBD1 (6 bases). This CDR3 comprises 14 residues. From germline, CDR1 is SGDLS and CDR2 YYNGEE. Between the trimmed V and J ends, which lost 0 bases and 4 bases, there was a span of 8 bases. The whole variable domain, filled in from reference TRBV9 and TRBJ1-3, reads DSGVTQTPKHLITATGQRVTLRCSPRSGDLSVYWYQQSLDQGLQFLIQYYNGEERAKGNILERFSAQQFPDLHSELNLSSLELGDSALYFCASSVGGQGNTIYFGEGSWLTVV.

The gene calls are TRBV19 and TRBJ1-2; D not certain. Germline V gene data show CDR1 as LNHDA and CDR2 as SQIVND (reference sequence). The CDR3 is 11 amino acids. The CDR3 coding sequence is TGTGCGTCGACGCGGAACTATGGCTACACCTTC. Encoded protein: CASTRNYGYTF.

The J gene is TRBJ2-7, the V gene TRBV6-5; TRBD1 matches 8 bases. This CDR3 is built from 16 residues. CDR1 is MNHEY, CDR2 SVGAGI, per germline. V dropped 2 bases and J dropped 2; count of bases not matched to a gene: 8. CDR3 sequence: CASSYGLGQGPYEQYF. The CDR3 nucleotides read TGTGCCAGCAGTTACGGTCTCGGACAGGGCCCCTACGAGCAGTACTTC.

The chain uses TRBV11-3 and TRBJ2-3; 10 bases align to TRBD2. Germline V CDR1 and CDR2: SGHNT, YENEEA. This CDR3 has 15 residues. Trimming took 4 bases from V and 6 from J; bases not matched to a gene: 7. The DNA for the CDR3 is TGTGCCAGCAGCTCTCTAGCGGGGGAGGCGGATACGCAGTATTTT. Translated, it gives CASSSLAGEADTQYF.

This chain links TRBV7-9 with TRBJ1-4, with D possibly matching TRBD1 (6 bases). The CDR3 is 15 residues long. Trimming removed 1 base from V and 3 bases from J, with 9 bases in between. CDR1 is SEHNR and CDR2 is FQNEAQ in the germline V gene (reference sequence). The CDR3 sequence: CASSLEGGANEKLFF. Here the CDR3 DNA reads TGTGCCAGCAGCTTAGAAGGGGGGGCTAATGAAAAACTGTTTTTT.

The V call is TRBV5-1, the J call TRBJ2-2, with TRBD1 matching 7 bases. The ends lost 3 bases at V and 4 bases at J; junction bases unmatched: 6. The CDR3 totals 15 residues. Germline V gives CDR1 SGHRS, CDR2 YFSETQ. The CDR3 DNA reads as TGCGCCAGCAGCTGGGGACAGAGCCTCACCGGGGAGCTGTTTTTT. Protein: CASSWGQSLTGELFF.

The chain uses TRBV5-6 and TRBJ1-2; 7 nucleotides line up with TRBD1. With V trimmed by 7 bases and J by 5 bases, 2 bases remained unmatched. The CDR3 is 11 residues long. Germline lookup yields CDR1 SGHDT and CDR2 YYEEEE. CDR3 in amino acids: CASSGGYGYTF. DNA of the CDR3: TGTGCCAGCTCAGGGGGGTATGGCTACACCTTC.

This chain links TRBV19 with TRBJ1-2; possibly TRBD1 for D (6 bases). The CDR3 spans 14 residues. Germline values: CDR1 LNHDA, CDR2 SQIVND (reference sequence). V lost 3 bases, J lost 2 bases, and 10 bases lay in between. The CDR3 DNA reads TGTGCCAGTAGTATCCCTGGGGGCAACTATGGCTACACCTTC. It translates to CASSIPGGNYGYTF.

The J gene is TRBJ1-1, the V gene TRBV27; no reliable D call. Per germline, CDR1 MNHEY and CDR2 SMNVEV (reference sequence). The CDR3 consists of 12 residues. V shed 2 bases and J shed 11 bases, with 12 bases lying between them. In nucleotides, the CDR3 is TGTGCCAGCAGTTTAGCCCCGCCGGAGGCTTTCTTT. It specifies CASSLAPPEAFF.

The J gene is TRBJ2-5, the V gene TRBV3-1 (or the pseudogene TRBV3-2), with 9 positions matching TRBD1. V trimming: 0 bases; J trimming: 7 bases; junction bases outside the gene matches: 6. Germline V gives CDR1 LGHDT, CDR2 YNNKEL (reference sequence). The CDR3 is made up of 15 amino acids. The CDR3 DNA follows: TGTGCCAGCAGCCAAGATGAGGGGACAGGGCTGACCCAGTACTTC. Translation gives CASSQDEGTGLTQYF.

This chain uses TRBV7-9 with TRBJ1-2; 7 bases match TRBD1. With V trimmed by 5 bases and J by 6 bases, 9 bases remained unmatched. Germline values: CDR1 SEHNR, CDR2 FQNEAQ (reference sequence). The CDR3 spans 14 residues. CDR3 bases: TGTGCCAGCAGCGCGTATTTGACAGGGAATGGCTACACCTTC. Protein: CASSAYLTGNGYTF.

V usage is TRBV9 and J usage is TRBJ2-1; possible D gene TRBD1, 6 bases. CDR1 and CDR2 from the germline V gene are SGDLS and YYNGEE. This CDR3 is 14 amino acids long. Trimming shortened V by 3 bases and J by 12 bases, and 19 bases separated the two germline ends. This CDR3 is CASSAPKPQGRQFF. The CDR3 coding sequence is TGTGCCAGCAGCGCCCCTAAACCACAGGGTCGGCAGTTCTTC.

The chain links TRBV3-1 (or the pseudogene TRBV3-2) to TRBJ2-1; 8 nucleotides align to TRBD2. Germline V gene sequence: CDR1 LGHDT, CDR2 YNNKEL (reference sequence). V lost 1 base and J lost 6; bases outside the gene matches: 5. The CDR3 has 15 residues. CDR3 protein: CASSQGTGLVNEQFF. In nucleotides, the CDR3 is TGTGCCAGCAGCCAAGGAACGGGACTAGTCAATGAGCAGTTCTTC.

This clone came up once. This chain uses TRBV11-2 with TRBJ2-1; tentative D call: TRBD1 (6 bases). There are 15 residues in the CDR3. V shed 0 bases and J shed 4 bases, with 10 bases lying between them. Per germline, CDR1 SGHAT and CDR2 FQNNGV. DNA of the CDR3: TGTGCCAGCAGCTTAGATGCTGGACAGTACAATGAGCAGTTCTTC. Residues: CASSLDAGQYNEQFF.

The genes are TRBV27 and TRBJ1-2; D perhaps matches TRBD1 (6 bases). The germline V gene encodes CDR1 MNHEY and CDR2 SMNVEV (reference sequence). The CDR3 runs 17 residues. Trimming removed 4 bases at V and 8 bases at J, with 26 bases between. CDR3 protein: CASSSTGFTGSMGGYTF. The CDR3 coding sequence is TGTGCCAGCAGTTCGACAGGCTTCACCGGTTCGATGGGGGGCTACACCTTC.

CDR3 loop: CASSLVTTGRGGYTF. CDR3 nucleotide sequence: TGTGCCAGCAGCTTAGTGACGACAGGCAGGGGGGGCTACACCTTC. V gene TRBV7-2 combines with J gene TRBJ1-2; 7 nucleotides agree with TRBD1. The trim removed 1 base at V and 8 bases at J, leaving 10 bases unmatched. Germline V gene data show CDR1 as SGHTA and CDR2 as FQGNSA. CDR3 size: 15 residues.